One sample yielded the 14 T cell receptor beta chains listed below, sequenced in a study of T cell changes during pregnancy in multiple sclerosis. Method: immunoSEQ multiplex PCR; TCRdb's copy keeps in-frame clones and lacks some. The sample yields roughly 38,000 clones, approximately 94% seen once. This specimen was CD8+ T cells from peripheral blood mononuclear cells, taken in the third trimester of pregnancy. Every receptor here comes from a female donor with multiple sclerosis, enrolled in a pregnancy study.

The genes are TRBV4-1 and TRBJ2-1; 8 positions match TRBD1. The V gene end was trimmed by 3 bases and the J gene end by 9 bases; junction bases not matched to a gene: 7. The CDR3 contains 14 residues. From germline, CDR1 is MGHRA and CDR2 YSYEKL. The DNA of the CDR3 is TGCGCCAGCAGCCATCCCGGGACAGGCAGTGAGCAGTTCTTC. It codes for CASSHPGTGSEQFF.

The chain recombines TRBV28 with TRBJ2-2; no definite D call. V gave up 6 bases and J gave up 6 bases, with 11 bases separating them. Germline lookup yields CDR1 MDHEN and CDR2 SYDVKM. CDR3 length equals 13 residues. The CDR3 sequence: CASSLGGAGELFF. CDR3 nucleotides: TGTGCCAGCAGCCTCGGTGGTGCCGGGGAGCTGTTTTTT.

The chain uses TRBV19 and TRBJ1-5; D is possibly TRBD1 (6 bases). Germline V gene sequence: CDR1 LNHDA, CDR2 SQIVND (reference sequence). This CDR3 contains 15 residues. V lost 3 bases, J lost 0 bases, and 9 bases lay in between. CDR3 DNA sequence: TGTGCCAGTAGTATGGGGGGGCGTAGCAATCAGCCCCAGCATTTT. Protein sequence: CASSMGGRSNQPQHF.

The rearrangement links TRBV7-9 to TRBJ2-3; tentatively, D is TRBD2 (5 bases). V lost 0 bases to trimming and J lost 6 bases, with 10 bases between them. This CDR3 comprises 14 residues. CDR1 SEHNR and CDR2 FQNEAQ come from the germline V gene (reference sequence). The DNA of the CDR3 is TGTGCCAGCAGCTTAGCGGGAGCGCGGGATACGCAGTATTTT. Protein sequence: CASSLAGARDTQYF.

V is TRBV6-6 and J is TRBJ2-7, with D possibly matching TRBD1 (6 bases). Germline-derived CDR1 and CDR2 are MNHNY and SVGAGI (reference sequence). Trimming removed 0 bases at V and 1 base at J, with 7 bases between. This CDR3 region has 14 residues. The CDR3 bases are TGTGCCAGCAGTTACTCAGGGGGATCCTACGAGCAGTACTTC. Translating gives CASSYSGGSYEQYF.

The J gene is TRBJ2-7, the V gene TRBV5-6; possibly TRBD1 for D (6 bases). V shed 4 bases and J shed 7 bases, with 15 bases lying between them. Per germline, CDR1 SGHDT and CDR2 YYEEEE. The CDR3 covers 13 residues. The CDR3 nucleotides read TGTGCCAGCAGCCGGGACAACGCTTGGGAGCAGTACTTC. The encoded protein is CASSRDNAWEQYF.

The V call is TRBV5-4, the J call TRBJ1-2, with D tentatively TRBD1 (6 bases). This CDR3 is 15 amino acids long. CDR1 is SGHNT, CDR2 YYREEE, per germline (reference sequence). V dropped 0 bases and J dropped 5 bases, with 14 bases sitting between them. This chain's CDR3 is CASSLEGGRGYGYTF. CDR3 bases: TGTGCCAGCAGCTTGGAGGGGGGGCGCGGATATGGCTACACCTTC.

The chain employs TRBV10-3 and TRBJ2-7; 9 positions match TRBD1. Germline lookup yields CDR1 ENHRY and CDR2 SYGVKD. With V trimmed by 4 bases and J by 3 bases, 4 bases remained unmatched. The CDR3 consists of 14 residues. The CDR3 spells CAISGTGVFYEQYF. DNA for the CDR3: TGTGCCATCAGTGGGACAGGGGTGTTCTACGAGCAGTACTTC.

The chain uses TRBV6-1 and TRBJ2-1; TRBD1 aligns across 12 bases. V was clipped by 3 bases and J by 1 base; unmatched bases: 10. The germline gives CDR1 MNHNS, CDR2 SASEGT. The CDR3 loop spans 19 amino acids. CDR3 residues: CASSDRDRGLLISYNEQFF. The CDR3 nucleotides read TGTGCCAGCAGTGATAGGGACAGGGGGCTCCTAATTTCCTACAATGAGCAGTTCTTC.

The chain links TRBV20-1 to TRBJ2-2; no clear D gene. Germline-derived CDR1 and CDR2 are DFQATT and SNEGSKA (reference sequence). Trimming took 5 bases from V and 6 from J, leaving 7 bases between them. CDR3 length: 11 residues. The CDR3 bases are TGCAGTGCTGCCGGGTCCGGGGAGCTGTTTTTT. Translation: CSAAGSGELFF.

This chain's CDR3 is CASSLAPGQASYEQYF. CDR3 sequence (DNA): TGTGCCAGCAGCTTAGCCCCGGGACAGGCCTCCTACGAGCAGTACTTC. The J gene is TRBJ2-7, the V gene TRBV5-5, with TRBD1 matching 8 bases. This CDR3 region has 16 residues. Unmatched junction bases numbered 7, after V lost 2 bases and J lost 0 bases. CDR1 SGHKS and CDR2 YYEKEE come from the germline V gene (reference sequence).

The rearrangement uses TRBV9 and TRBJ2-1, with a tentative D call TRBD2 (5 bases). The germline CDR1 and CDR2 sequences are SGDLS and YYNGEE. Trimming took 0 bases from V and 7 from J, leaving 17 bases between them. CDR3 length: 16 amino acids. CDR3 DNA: TGTGCCAGCAGCGTAGCTCGTGGAGTACGAGGGAATGAGCAGTTCTTC. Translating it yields CASSVARGVRGNEQFF. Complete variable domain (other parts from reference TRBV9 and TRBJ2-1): DSGVTQTPKHLITATGQRVTLRCSPRSGDLSVYWYQQSLDQGLQFLIQYYNGEERAKGNILERFSAQQFPDLHSELNLSSLELGDSALYFCASSVARGVRGNEQFFGPGTRLTVL.

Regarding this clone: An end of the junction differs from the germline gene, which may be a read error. The CDR3 loop reads CASREGGGSGNTIYF. The CDR3 bases are TGTGCCAGCAGGGAAGGGGGGGGTTCTGGAAACACCATATATTTT. The chain joins TRBV6-1 to TRBJ1-3; a possible D gene is TRBD1 (6 bases). The CDR3 has 15 amino acids. Germline loops: CDR1 MNHNS, CDR2 SASEGT.

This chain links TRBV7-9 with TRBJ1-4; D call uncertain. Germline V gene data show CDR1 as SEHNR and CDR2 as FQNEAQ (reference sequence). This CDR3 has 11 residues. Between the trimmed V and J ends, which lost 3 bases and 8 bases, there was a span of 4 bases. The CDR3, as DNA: TGTGCCAGCAGCTTCGGGGAAAAACTGTTTTTT. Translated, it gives CASSFGEKLFF.